This TCR beta chain appears in the sequencing data of a study of regulatory T cells in long-lasting Graves disease. Time point here: newly diagnosed GD, antithyroid drugs for less than 3 months. The TCR library was made from RNA extracted from PBMCs. This clonotype has a count of ten or more. Assembly of TCR beta libraries relied on iRepertoire HTBI primers together with Arm-PCR of CDR3 regions. TCRdb ran MiXCR on the multiplex PCR reads and lists one entry per CDR3 protein. This sample yields approximately 460,000 distinct CDR3 sequences, of which around 17% are seen a single time; about 10% belongs to the top ten. Another study also made use of these data, one on T cells in Graves' hyperthyroidism and ophthalmopathy.

This clonotype was obtained from a woman aged 30 to 39 with Graves disease. Sequenced material: peripheral blood mononuclear cells (PBMCs), taken at new diagnosis, from a patient treated with antithyroid drugs.

The CDR3 nucleotides are TGCGCCAGCAGCTTGGTACCGGGACTTGATCCCTACGAGCAGTACTTC. Protein sequence: CASSLVPGLDPYEQYF. The rearrangement uses TRBV5-1 and TRBJ2-7; a possible D gene is TRBD2 (6 bases). CDR3 length: 16 residues. Germline CDR1 and CDR2: SGHRS and YFSETQ. V was pared by 0 bases and J by 2 bases, with 15 bases between.